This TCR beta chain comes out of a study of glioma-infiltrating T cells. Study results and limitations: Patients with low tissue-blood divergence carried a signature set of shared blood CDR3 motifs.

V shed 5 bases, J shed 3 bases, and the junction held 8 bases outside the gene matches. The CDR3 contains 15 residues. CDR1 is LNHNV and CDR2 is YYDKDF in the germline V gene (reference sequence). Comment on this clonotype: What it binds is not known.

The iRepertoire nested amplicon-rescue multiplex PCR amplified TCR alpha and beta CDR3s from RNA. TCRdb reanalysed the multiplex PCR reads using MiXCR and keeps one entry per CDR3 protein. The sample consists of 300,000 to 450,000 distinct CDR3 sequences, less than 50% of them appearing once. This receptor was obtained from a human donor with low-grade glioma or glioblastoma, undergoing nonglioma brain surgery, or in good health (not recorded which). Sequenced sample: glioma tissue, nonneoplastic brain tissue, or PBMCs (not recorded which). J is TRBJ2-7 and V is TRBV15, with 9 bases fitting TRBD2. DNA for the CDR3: TGTGCCACCAGCGGAGTTAGCGGGAGAGGCTACGAGCAGTACTTC. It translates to CATSGVSGRGYEQYF.